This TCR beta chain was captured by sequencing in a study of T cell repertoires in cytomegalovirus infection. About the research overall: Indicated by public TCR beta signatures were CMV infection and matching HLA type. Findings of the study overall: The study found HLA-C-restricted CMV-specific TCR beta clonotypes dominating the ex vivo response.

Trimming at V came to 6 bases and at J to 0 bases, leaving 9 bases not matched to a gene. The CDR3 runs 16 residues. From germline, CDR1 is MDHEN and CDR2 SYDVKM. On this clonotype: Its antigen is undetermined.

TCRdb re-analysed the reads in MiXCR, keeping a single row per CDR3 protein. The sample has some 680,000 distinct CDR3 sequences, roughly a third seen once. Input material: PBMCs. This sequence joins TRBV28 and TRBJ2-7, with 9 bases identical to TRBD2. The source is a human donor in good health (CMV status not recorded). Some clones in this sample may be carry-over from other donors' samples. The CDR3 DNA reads TGTGCCAGCAGACATCGGGCGGGAGGGCTCTCCTACGAGCAGTACTTC. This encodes CASRHRAGGLSYEQYF.